This is a list of T cell receptor beta chains from one sample in a study of cytomegalovirus exposure and HLA in healthy donors. Here immunoSEQ multiplex PCR was the method, and the copy in TCRdb shows in-frame clones only, minus some. The sample records about 140,000 clones, roughly two thirds being singletons. The source material was PBMCs. These receptors were obtained from a woman aged 40 to 49 in good health and CMV-seronegative. CDR3s include the opening cysteine and the closing phenylalanine or tryptophan. Each record gives: J gene, D gene, V gene, clone size, CDR3 DNA, CDR3 protein. A D gene is named only where the DNA matches it firmly. Clone size is stated in some rows and not others, as once, few, many or a class when expanded.

j_call: TRBJ2-2; d_call: NA; v_call: TRBV7-8; clone_size: NA; cdr3_nt: TGTGCCAGCAGCTCACGACAGAACACCGGGGAGCTGTTTTTT; cdr3_aa: CASSSRQNTGELFF
j_call: TRBJ2-3; d_call: TRBD2; v_call: TRBV27; clone_size: NA; cdr3_nt: TGTGCCAGCCAAACACTAGCGGGGGGGCCAGATACGCAGTATTTT; cdr3_aa: CASQTLAGGPDTQYF
j_call: TRBJ2-5; d_call: NA; v_call: TRBV28; clone_size: NA; cdr3_nt: TGTGCCAGCAGTTTATCTCTAGGCCCCGGGACCCAGTACTTC; cdr3_aa: CASSLSLGPGTQYF
j_call: TRBJ1-2; d_call: TRBD1; v_call: TRBV6-1; clone_size: few; cdr3_nt: TGTGCCAGCAGTGATGTTGGGACAGAACCTACTAACTATGGCTACACCTTC; cdr3_aa: CASSDVGTEPTNYGYTF
j_call: TRBJ1-1; d_call: TRBD1; v_call: TRBV11-2; clone_size: few; cdr3_nt: TGTGCCAGCAGCTTAAATTTGGGGACAGTAGTATTCAACACTGAAGCTTTCTTT; cdr3_aa: CASSLNLGTVVFNTEAFF
j_call: TRBJ1-1; d_call: NA; v_call: TRBV5-4; clone_size: few; cdr3_nt: TGTGCCAGCAGCTTGGCAGGGCCCACTGAAGCTTTCTTT; cdr3_aa: CASSLAGPTEAFF
j_call: TRBJ1-1; d_call: NA; v_call: TRBV18; clone_size: NA; cdr3_nt: TGTGCCAGCTCACGTGGGCGGGACACTGAAGCTTTCTTT; cdr3_aa: CASSRGRDTEAFF
j_call: TRBJ2-5; d_call: TRBD2; v_call: TRBV6-6; clone_size: few; cdr3_nt: TGTGCCAGCAGTTCCTTAGCGGGGGGGCGAGAGACCCAGTACTTC; cdr3_aa: CASSSLAGGRETQYF
j_call: TRBJ2-7; d_call: NA; v_call: TRBV2; clone_size: NA; cdr3_nt: TGTGCCAGCAGTGTACGGGGTAGGAGTCCTAACGAGCAGTACTTC; cdr3_aa: CASSVRGRSPNEQYF
j_call: TRBJ2-7; d_call: TRBD1; v_call: TRBV29-1; clone_size: NA; cdr3_nt: TGCAGCGTTAAAGGATTGGACAGGGAACTCGAGCAGTACTTC; cdr3_aa: CSVKGLDRELEQYF
j_call: TRBJ1-2; d_call: NA; v_call: TRBV6-4; clone_size: NA; cdr3_nt: TGTGCCAGCAGAGGGGGGGCCTATGGCTACACCTTC; cdr3_aa: CASRGGAYGYTF
j_call: TRBJ2-6; d_call: NA; v_call: TRBV5-1; clone_size: NA; cdr3_nt: TGCGCCAGTGCCGCCCAGGGCGCTGGGGCCAACGTCCTGACTTTC; cdr3_aa: CASAAQGAGANVLTF
j_call: TRBJ1-1; d_call: NA; v_call: TRBV18; clone_size: NA; cdr3_nt: TGTGCCAGCTCACTGACGGGAGCCACTGAAGCTTTCTTT; cdr3_aa: CASSLTGATEAFF
j_call: TRBJ2-3; d_call: NA; v_call: TRBV29-1; clone_size: NA; cdr3_nt: TGCAGCGTTGACGTCGGGACAGATACGCAGTATTTT; cdr3_aa: CSVDVGTDTQYF
j_call: TRBJ1-6; d_call: TRBD1; v_call: TRBV19; clone_size: NA; cdr3_nt: TGTGCCAGTAGTATAAGCAGGGACAGGGGTCGGGCACCCCTCCACTTT; cdr3_aa: CASSISRDRGRAPLHF
j_call: TRBJ1-6; d_call: NA; v_call: TRBV7-9; clone_size: few; cdr3_nt: TGTGCCAGCAGCTTAGAAGCTGGGCCTTCACCCCTCCACTTT; cdr3_aa: CASSLEAGPSPLHF
j_call: TRBJ1-4; d_call: NA; v_call: TRBV4-3; clone_size: few; cdr3_nt: TGCGCCAGCAGCCAAGCAAGAGGGCCGGCAACTAATGAAAAACTGTTTTTT; cdr3_aa: CASSQARGPATNEKLFF
j_call: TRBJ2-2; d_call: TRBD2; v_call: TRBV5-4; clone_size: NA; cdr3_nt: TGTGCCAGCAGCTCCAGCGGGGGTAATATAGCGGGAGGTGCCGGGGAGCCGTTTTTT; cdr3_aa: CASSSSGGNIAGGAGEPFF
j_call: TRBJ2-3; d_call: NA; v_call: TRBV14; clone_size: NA; cdr3_nt: TGTGCCAGCAGCCCATACAGGGGAGGATGGGGCACAGATACGCAGTATTTT; cdr3_aa: CASSPYRGGWGTDTQYF
j_call: TRBJ2-7; d_call: TRBD1; v_call: TRBV6-6; clone_size: NA; cdr3_nt: TGTGCCAGCACTCTGGACAGGGGATACGAGCAGTACTTC; cdr3_aa: CASTLDRGYEQYF
j_call: TRBJ1-1; d_call: TRBD1; v_call: TRBV19; clone_size: NA; cdr3_nt: TGTGCCAGTAGTGTGGGACAGGCGAACACTGAAGCTTTCTTT; cdr3_aa: CASSVGQANTEAFF
j_call: TRBJ1-1; d_call: NA; v_call: TRBV2; clone_size: NA; cdr3_nt: TGTGCCAGCAAGTTGGAGGGGAGGGCTGAAGCTTTCTTT; cdr3_aa: CASKLEGRAEAFF
j_call: TRBJ2-2; d_call: TRBD2; v_call: TRBV27; clone_size: NA; cdr3_nt: TGTGCCAGCAGTTTCGGGGGGGCGAACGGGGAGCTGTTTTTT; cdr3_aa: CASSFGGANGELFF
j_call: TRBJ2-3; d_call: NA; v_call: TRBV5-1; clone_size: once; cdr3_nt: TGCGCCAGCAGCCCGTCGGACTTCACAGATACGCAGTATTTT; cdr3_aa: CASSPSDFTDTQYF
j_call: TRBJ2-5; d_call: TRBD1; v_call: TRBV19; clone_size: NA; cdr3_nt: TGTGCCAGTAGTATTGTCACAGGGGGCGTGGAGACCCAGTACTTC; cdr3_aa: CASSIVTGGVETQYF
j_call: TRBJ2-2; d_call: NA; v_call: TRBV7-3; clone_size: NA; cdr3_nt: TGTGCCAGCAGCCCTACGACATCTTACACCGGGGAGCTGTTTTTT; cdr3_aa: CASSPTTSYTGELFF
j_call: TRBJ1-2; d_call: TRBD1; v_call: TRBV4-3; clone_size: NA; cdr3_nt: TGCGCCAGCAGCCGACAGGGAAACTATGGCTACACCTTC; cdr3_aa: CASSRQGNYGYTF
j_call: TRBJ1-5; d_call: NA; v_call: TRBV29-1; clone_size: few; cdr3_nt: TGCAGCGTTGAAGTAGGGGGGGGGAATCAGCCCCAGCATTTT; cdr3_aa: CSVEVGGGNQPQHF
j_call: TRBJ1-2; d_call: NA; v_call: TRBV28; clone_size: once; cdr3_nt: TGTGCCAGCAGTTTAGGCACAGGGCTCGGCTACACCTTC; cdr3_aa: CASSLGTGLGYTF
j_call: TRBJ1-4; d_call: NA; v_call: TRBV2; clone_size: NA; cdr3_nt: TGTGCCAGCAGTGAAGGGGAGGGGGACCTCTATGAAAAACTGTTTTTT; cdr3_aa: CASSEGEGDLYEKLFF
j_call: TRBJ1-5; d_call: NA; v_call: TRBV16; clone_size: NA; cdr3_nt: TGTGCCAGCAGCCAAGTCAGCGAAGGTCAGCCCCAGCATTTT; cdr3_aa: CASSQVSEGQPQHF
j_call: TRBJ1-6; d_call: TRBD1; v_call: TRBV5-4; clone_size: NA; cdr3_nt: TGTGCCAGCAGCCGCGGGACAGTCAATTCACCCCTCCACTTT; cdr3_aa: CASSRGTVNSPLHF
j_call: TRBJ1-2; d_call: TRBD1; v_call: TRBV7-8; clone_size: NA; cdr3_nt: TGTGCCAGCAGCTTAGAAGACAGGGTTTATGGCTACACCTTC; cdr3_aa: CASSLEDRVYGYTF
j_call: TRBJ2-7; d_call: TRBD1; v_call: TRBV4-1; clone_size: NA; cdr3_nt: TGCGCCAGCAGCCAAGAGACCGGGACAGTAGGAACCTACGAGCAGTACTTC; cdr3_aa: CASSQETGTVGTYEQYF
j_call: TRBJ1-2; d_call: TRBD1; v_call: TRBV18; clone_size: NA; cdr3_nt: TGTGCCAGCTCGCAAAGGACAGGGGACCTCTATGGCTACACCTTC; cdr3_aa: CASSQRTGDLYGYTF
j_call: TRBJ1-2; d_call: NA; v_call: TRBV4-1; clone_size: NA; cdr3_nt: TGCGCCAGCAGCCGAGTACAGGGAAATGTTGCCTATGGCTACACCTTC; cdr3_aa: CASSRVQGNVAYGYTF
j_call: TRBJ1-5; d_call: NA; v_call: TRBV7-6; clone_size: few; cdr3_nt: TGTGCCAGCAGCTTAGATGCAGGGTTCAATCAGCCCCAGCATTTT; cdr3_aa: CASSLDAGFNQPQHF
j_call: TRBJ2-7; d_call: NA; v_call: TRBV13; clone_size: NA; cdr3_nt: TGTGCCAGCAGCTCGTCGGAGGACGGAGCCTACGAGCAGTACTTC; cdr3_aa: CASSSSEDGAYEQYF
j_call: TRBJ2-1; d_call: TRBD2; v_call: TRBV6-5; clone_size: NA; cdr3_nt: TGTGCCAGCAGTTACTCGGGTAGCGGGGGCTACAATGAGCAGTTCTTC; cdr3_aa: CASSYSGSGGYNEQFF
j_call: TRBJ2-3; d_call: NA; v_call: TRBV6-5; clone_size: NA; cdr3_nt: TGTGCCAGCAGTTCCCTCGCTTGGGGGGTAGATACGCAGTATTTT; cdr3_aa: CASSSLAWGVDTQYF
j_call: TRBJ1-3; d_call: TRBD1; v_call: TRBV28; clone_size: NA; cdr3_nt: TGTGCCAGCTATCCGGGGACAGGTACGGGAAACACCATATATTTT; cdr3_aa: CASYPGTGTGNTIYF
j_call: TRBJ2-1; d_call: TRBD2; v_call: TRBV2; clone_size: NA; cdr3_nt: TGTGCCAGCAGTGAAGCGGGGTTAATAGCGGGGGGTATGAAGCAGTTCTTC; cdr3_aa: CASSEAGLIAGGMKQFF
j_call: TRBJ1-1; d_call: TRBD1; v_call: TRBV5-4; clone_size: NA; cdr3_nt: TGTGCCAGCAGCTTGGATCGGGACAGGGTCGCTTTCTTT; cdr3_aa: CASSLDRDRVAFF
j_call: TRBJ1-2; d_call: NA; v_call: TRBV19; clone_size: NA; cdr3_nt: TGTGCCAGTAGTATGAAAGGGCAGGGCTATGGCTACACCTTC; cdr3_aa: CASSMKGQGYGYTF
j_call: TRBJ2-1; d_call: TRBD1; v_call: TRBV6-1; clone_size: NA; cdr3_nt: TGTGCCAGCAGAGAGGGACAGAGCTCCTACAATGAGCAGTTCTTC; cdr3_aa: CASREGQSSYNEQFF
j_call: TRBJ2-7; d_call: NA; v_call: TRBV25-1; clone_size: NA; cdr3_nt: TGTGCCAGCAGTGAGACGGGGGGCCTCTACGAGCAGTACTTC; cdr3_aa: CASSETGGLYEQYF
j_call: TRBJ2-6; d_call: NA; v_call: TRBV18; clone_size: once; cdr3_nt: TGTGCCAGCTCACCAGAGTGGTCTGGGGCCAACGTCCTGACTTTC; cdr3_aa: CASSPEWSGANVLTF
j_call: TRBJ2-5; d_call: TRBD1; v_call: TRBV11-1; clone_size: NA; cdr3_nt: TGTGCCAGCAGCTTTCGACAGGGGAAAACAGTGGAGACCCAGTACTTC; cdr3_aa: CASSFRQGKTVETQYF
j_call: TRBJ1-2; d_call: NA; v_call: TRBV5-6; clone_size: NA; cdr3_nt: TGTGCCAGCAGCTTGGGACACGGTGCCGCGAGCTACACCTTC; cdr3_aa: CASSLGHGAASYTF